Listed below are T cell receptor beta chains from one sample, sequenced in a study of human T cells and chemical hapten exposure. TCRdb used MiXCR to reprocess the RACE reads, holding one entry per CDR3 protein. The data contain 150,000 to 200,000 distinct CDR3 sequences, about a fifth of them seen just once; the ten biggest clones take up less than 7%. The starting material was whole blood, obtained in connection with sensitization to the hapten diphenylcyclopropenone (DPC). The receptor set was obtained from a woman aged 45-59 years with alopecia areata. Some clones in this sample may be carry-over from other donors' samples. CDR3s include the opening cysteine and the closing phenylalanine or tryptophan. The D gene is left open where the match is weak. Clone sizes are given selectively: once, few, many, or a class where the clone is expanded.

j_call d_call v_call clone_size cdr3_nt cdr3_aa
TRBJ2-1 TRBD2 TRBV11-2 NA TGTGCCAGCAGCTTAGGTTGGCTAGCGGCTAATGAGCAGTTCTTC CASSLGWLAANEQFF
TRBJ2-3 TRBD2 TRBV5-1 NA TGCGCCAGCAGCCCCATGGTGGCGGGAGGGCAAACAGATACGCAGTATTTT CASSPMVAGGQTDTQYF
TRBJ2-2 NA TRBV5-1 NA TGCGCCAGCAGCTTGGCCACGGGAGCGAACACCGGGGAGCTGTTTTTT CASSLATGANTGELFF
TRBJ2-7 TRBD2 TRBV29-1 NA TGCAGCGTTGAATCGTCGGCTAGCGGGAGGGTTGGGGTCTACGAGCAGTACTTC CSVESSASGRVGVYEQYF
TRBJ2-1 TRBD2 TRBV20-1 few TGCAGTGCAACGACTAGCGGGAGGGACCCAGGGTTCTTC CSATTSGRDPGFF
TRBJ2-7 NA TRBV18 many TGTGCCAGCTCCCCGTTCGGGGGCGCCTACGAGCAGTACTTC CASSPFGGAYEQYF
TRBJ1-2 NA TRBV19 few TGTGCCAGTAGCTTGACCGCACCCTATGGCTACACCTTC CASSLTAPYGYTF
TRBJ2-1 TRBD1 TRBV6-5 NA TGTGCCAGCAGTGACTGGACAGGGCGTGAGCAGTTCTTC CASSDWTGREQFF
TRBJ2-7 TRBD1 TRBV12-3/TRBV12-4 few TGTGCCAGCAGAGGGGACAGGTACGAGCAGTACTTC CASRGDRYEQYF
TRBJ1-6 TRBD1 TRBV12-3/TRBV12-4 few TGTGCCAGCGGGGGACAGGGGAATTCACCCCTCCACTTT CASGGQGNSPLHF
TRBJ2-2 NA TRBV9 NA TGTGCCAGCAGCGTAGGGACCGGGGAGCTGTTTTTT CASSVGTGELFF
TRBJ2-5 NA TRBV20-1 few TGCAGTGCGTCGCAGGGGTCAGTAGAGACCCAGTACTTC CSASQGSVETQYF
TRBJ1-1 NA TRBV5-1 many TGTGCCAGCTCACTCAGGGGAAACACTGAAGCTTTCTTT CASSLRGNTEAFF
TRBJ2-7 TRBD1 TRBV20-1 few TGCAGTGCTAGTTCCGGACAGGGGGCGCGGGAGCAGTACTTC CSASSGQGAREQYF
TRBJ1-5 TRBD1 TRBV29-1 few TGCAGCGTACTGACGGGACAGCCGAATCAGCCCCAGCATTTT CSVLTGQPNQPQHF
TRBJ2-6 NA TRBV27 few TGTGCCAGCAGTTTATTGGCCTCTGGGGCCAACGTCCTGACTTTC CASSLLASGANVLTF
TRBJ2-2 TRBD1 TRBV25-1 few TGTGCCAGCAGTGACCCGGGACAGGGTGTCGGGGAGCTGTTTTTT CASSDPGQGVGELFF
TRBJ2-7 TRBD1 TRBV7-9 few TGTGCCAGCAGCCAATTGGGACAGGGGGTGCCCGAGCAGTACTTC CASSQLGQGVPEQYF
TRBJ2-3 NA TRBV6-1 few TGTGCCAGTGGCGGGTGGAGGGGCCTCACAGATACGCAGTATTTT CASGGWRGLTDTQYF
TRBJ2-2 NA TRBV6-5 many TGTGCCAGCAGCCACAACACCGGGGAGCTGTTTTTT CASSHNTGELFF
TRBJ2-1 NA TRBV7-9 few TGTGCCAGCAGCTTCTTCAGCCTCAGCTCCTACAATGAGCAGTTCTTC CASSFFSLSSYNEQFF
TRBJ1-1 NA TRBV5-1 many TGCGCCAGCAGCTTGGACAGTGAAGCTTTCTTT CASSLDSEAFF
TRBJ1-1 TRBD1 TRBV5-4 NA TGTGCCAGCAGCTTCGACAGGGGAGAAGCTTTCTTT CASSFDRGEAFF
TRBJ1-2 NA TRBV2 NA TGTGCCAGCAGTGGGACAACTAACTATGGCTACACCTTC CASSGTTNYGYTF
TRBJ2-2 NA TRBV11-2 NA TGTGCCAGCAGTCCCGATTCCACCGGTGCCGGGGAGCTGTTTTTT CASSPDSTGAGELFF
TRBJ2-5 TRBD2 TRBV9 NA TGTGCCAGCAGCGTGTTCGGGACTAGCGGGAGCCCGTACCAAGAGACCCAGTACTTC CASSVFGTSGSPYQETQYF
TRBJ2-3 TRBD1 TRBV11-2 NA TGTGCCAGCAGCTTAGAGGGGGGACAGGGGATGACAGATACGCAGTATTTT CASSLEGGQGMTDTQYF
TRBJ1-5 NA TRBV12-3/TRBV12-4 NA TGTGCCAGCAGTTTAGTTTTCGGATCCCAGCATTTT CASSLVFGSQHF
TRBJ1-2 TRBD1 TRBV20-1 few TGCAGTGCTAGGGGACCGGGACAGTACTATGGCTACACCTTC CSARGPGQYYGYTF
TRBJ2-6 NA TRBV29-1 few TGCAGCGTTGAAGATCGCGGGGGAAGGGGGCCTGGGGCCAACGTCCTGACTTTC CSVEDRGGRGPGANVLTF
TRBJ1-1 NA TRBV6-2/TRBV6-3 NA TGTGCCAGCAGTTACCCAGGGTCTGAAGCTTTCTTT CASSYPGSEAFF
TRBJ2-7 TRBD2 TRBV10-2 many TGCGCCAGCAGACTGGCCGGGAGGGCTTACGAGCAGTACTTC CASRLAGRAYEQYF
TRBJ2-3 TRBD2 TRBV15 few TGTGCCACCAGCACGGGAGGAGACACAGATACGCAGTATTTT CATSTGGDTDTQYF
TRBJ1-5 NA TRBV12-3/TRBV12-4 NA TGTGCCAGCAGTTTTGGGGGGAATGAGGACAATCAGCCCCAGCATTTT CASSFGGNEDNQPQHF
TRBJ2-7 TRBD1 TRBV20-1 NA TGCAGTGCTAGGAAGACAGGGGCCGAGCAGTACTTC CSARKTGAEQYF
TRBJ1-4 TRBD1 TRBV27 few TGTGCCAGCAGTAGATACCGGGACAGGGACGCTAATGAAAAACTGTTTTTT CASSRYRDRDANEKLFF
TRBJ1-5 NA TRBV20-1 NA TGCAGTGCTAGTGGGGGGCTTCAGCCCCAGCATTTT CSASGGLQPQHF
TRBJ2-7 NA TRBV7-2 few TGTGCCAGCAGCTTAGTTGGCTCCGGCCTCTCGAGCTCCTACGAGCAGTACTTC CASSLVGSGLSSSYEQYF
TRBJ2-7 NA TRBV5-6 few TGTGCCAGCAGCTTGGTGGGACTCGGCGAGCAGTACTTC CASSLVGLGEQYF
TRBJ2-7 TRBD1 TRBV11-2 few TGTGCCAGCAGCTTAGCAGGGGGTCTCTTCTACGAGCAGTACTTC CASSLAGGLFYEQYF
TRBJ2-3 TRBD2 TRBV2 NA TGTGCCAGCAGTATCGGACTAGCGGGAGTGAATACGCAGTATTTT CASSIGLAGVNTQYF
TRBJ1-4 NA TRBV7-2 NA TGTGCCAGCAGCTTAGTGGCAGATCGTGAAAAACTGTTTTTT CASSLVADREKLFF
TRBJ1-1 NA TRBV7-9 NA TGTGCCAGCAGCTTATCGGGGTCGATTGAAGCTTTCTTT CASSLSGSIEAFF
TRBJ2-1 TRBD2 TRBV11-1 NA TGTGCCAGCAGCCGGACTAGCGGGACCCATGAGCAGTTCTTC CASSRTSGTHEQFF
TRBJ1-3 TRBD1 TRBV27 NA TGTGCCAGCCGGACGACAGGGGGTTCTGGAAACACCATATATTTT CASRTTGGSGNTIYF
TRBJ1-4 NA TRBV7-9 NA TGTGCCAGCGAGCCTTTTTCGGGACACAGAGGAGAAAAACTGTTTTTT CASEPFSGHRGEKLFF
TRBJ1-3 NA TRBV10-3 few TGTGCCATCAGTGAGTCAAGGGAGATCTCTGGAAACACCATATATTTT CAISESREISGNTIYF
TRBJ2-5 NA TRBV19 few TGTGCCAGTAGTACCTTGGACTCGGATTTTCAAGAGACCCAGTACTTC CASSTLDSDFQETQYF
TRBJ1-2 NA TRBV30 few TGTGCCTGGAGTGTGGACCCCAGAGGGTCCTATGGCTACACCTTC CAWSVDPRGSYGYTF
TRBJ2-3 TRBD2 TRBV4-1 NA TGCGCCAGCAGCCAAGCCCCGGGGACTACGCAAGCCACAGATACGCAGTATTTT CASSQAPGTTQATDTQYF
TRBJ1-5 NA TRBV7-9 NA TGTGCCACCGCGGACCAGAGCAATCAGCCCCAGCATTTT CATADQSNQPQHF
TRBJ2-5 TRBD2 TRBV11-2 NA TGTGCCAGCAGCTTAGGGACTAGCGGGAGACAAGAGACCCAGTACTTC CASSLGTSGRQETQYF
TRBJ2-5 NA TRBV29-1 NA TGCAGCGTTGAAGGGGGGCCAAAGACCCAGTACTTC CSVEGGPKTQYF